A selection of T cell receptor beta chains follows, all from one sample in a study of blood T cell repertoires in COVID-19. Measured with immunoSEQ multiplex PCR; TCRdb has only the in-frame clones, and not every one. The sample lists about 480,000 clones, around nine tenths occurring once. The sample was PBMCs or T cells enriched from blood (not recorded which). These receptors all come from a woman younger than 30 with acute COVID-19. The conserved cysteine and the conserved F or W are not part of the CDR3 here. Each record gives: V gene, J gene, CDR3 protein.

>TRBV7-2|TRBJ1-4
ASSSVNNEKLF
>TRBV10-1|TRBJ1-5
ASSPRAASAQH
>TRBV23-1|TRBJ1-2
ASSQFSRYGYT
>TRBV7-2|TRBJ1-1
ASSSRDRANTEAF
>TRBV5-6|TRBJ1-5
ASSLITGSDQPQH
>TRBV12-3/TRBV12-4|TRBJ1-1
ASTGGRRNTF
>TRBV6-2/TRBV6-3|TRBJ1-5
ASSWTGRGQPQH
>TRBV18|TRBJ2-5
ASSPLEEETQY
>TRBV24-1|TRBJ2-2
ATSGAETGELF
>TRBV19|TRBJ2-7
ASSTRAGVYEQY
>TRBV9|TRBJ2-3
ASSVGQYTDTQY
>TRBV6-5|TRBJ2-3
ASSRKSKDTQY
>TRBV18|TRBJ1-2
ASSPGQRWKGGGYT
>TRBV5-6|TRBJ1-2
ASSFNVGSGQNGDGYT
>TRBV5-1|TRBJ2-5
ASSTGSDGRDQY
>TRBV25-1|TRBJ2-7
ASSGGGSTYEQY
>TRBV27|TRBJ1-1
ASSQPGHLNTEAF
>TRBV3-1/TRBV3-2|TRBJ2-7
ASSPGTANSYEQY
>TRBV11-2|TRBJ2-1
ASSLVKRGVLEQF
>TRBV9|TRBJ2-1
ASNYGTFYNEQF
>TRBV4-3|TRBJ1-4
ASSQGPKLF
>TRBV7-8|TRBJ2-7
ASSSETGQNYRDRVREQY
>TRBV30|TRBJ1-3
AWSVKDSSGNTIY
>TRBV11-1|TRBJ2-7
ASSPGLAGSYEQY
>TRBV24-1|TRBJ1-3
ATSDSSGHTIY
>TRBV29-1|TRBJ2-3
SVRSLLDLTDTQY
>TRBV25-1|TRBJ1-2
ASSAGPNYGYT
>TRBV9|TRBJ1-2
ASSAAGTGTNYGYT
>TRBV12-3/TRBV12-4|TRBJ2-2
ASSLGSIGELF
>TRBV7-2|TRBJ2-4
ASSLAVAVQNIQY
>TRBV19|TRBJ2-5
ASADRDWETQY
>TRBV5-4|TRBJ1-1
ASRGQGIAEAF
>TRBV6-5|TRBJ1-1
ASTTEMNTEAF
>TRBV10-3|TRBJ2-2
ATAGGTGNTGELF
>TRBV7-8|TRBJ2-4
ASSLDPSAQVGIAKNIQY
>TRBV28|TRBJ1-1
ASSLFVNTEAF
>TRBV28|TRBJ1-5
ASSSAYRGPGQPQH
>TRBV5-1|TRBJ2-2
ASRTSGVTGELF
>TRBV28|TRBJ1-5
ASSPTGGIGNQPQH
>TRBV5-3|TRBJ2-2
ARSKSGTSDPGELF
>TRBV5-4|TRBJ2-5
ASSTRTSGRVSETQY
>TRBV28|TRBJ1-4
ASRDRANEKLF